This TCR beta chain is drawn from a study of persistence of HIV-infected CD4 T cells. An overlapping HIV-1 Gag peptide pool stimulated these cells at approximately 1 ug/peptide/mL. Sorting of responding CD4+ T cells relied on upregulated CD40 ligand together with CD69. Suppressive ART was started during chronic HIV-1 infection in these adults. Stimulated PBMCs had first been depleted of CD8+ T cells. The CDR3 runs to 14 residues. Germline assignment: CDR1 SNHLY and CDR2 FYNNEI. V lost 4 bases and J 4 bases, leaving 10 bases between the germline ends. This was the immunoSEQ version 4 assay in survey mode. The method was immunoSEQ multiplex PCR; TCRdb's version includes in-frame clones alone and lacks a portion of them. The sample contains about 13,000 clones, less than 70% of which appear only once. A word on this clone: Antigen: not known.

The J gene is TRBJ1-4, the V gene TRBV2; no definite D call. This receptor was identified in an adult man with HIV who was CMV-seropositive. The specimen comprised CD4+ T cells sorted from PBMCs after approximately 19-hour stimulation, sampled from a patient who received antiretroviral therapy. CDR3 in amino acids: CASSVRTNNEKLFF. In nucleotides, the CDR3 is TGTGCCAGCAGTGTCCGGACGAATAATGAAAAACTGTTTTTT.